This record covers a single T cell receptor (beta chain). Its antigen remains unknown. Trimming pared 0 bases from V and 4 bases from J, leaving 12 bases between. From germline, CDR1 is SGHRS and CDR2 YFSETQ. The CDR3 has 15 residues. This specimen comes from a study of cytomegalovirus exposure and HLA in healthy donors. Across the study: HLA-typed donors contributed around 82 million unique TCRs, which were held in an early data release. Study-level points and caveats: Differences between HLA loci emerged in a later analysis of TCR association rates, with DRB1 most and HLA-C fewest. In the analysis, some V segments, TRBV6-2 and TRBV6-3 included, were excluded as indistinguishable. Rare TCR sequences dominated, though some public TCRs recurred in many donors.

The PCR contained 60 Vbeta and 13 Jbeta primers. Assay used: immunoSEQ multiplex PCR; TCRdb lists only in-frame clones, some missing. The table shows approximately 220,000 clones, with roughly 70% occurring only once. The V gene is TRBV5-1, the J gene TRBJ2-3; no definite D call. The sequencing input was PBMCs. The source of this sequence is a woman aged 25 to 39 in good health and CMV-seronegative. This CDR3 reads CASSLVPRMADTQYF. In DNA form, the CDR3 reads TGCGCCAGCAGCTTGGTCCCGCGTATGGCAGATACGCAGTATTTT. Full variable domain (outside the CDR3, taken from reference TRBV5-1 and TRBJ2-3): KAGVTQTPRYLIKTRGQQVTLSCSPISGHRSVSWYQQTPGQGLQFLFEYFSETQRNKGNFPGRFSGRQFSNSRSEMNVSTLELGDSALYLCASSLVPRMADTQYFGPGTRLTVL.